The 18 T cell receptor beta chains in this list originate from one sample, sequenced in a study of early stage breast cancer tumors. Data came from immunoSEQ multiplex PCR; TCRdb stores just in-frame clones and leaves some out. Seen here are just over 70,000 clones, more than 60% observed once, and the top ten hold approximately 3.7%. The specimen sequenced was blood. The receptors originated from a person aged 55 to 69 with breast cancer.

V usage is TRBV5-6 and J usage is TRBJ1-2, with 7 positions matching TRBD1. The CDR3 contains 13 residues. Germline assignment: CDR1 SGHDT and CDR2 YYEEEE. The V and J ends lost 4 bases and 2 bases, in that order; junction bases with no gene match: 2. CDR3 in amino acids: CASSPDRNYGYTF. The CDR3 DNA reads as TGTGCCAGCAGCCCGGACAGGAACTATGGCTACACCTTC.

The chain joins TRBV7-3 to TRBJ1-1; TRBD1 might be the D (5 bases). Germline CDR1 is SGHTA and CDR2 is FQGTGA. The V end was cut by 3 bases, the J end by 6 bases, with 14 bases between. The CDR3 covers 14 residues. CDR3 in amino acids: CASSFTGLGSEAFF. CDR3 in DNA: TGTGCCAGCAGCTTTACAGGTCTGGGGTCTGAAGCTTTCTTT.

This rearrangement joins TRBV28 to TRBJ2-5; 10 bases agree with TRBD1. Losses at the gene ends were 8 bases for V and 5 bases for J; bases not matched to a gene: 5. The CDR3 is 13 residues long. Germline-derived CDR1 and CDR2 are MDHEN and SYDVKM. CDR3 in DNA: TGTGCCAGCGGAGGGACAGGGGCCGAGACCCAGTACTTC. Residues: CASGGTGAETQYF.

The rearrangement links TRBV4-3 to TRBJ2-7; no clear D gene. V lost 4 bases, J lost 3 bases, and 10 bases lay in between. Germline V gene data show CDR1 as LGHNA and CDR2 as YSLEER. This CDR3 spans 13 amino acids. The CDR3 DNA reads TGCGCCAGCAGCCCCCACACCGGCTACGAGCAGTACTTC. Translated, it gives CASSPHTGYEQYF.

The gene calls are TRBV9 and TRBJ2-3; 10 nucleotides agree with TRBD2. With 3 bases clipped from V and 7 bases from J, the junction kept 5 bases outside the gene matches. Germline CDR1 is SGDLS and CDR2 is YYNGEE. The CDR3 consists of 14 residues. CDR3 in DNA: TGTGCCAGCAGCGCCCAGCGGGGGGGCTATACGCAGTATTTT. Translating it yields CASSAQRGGYTQYF.

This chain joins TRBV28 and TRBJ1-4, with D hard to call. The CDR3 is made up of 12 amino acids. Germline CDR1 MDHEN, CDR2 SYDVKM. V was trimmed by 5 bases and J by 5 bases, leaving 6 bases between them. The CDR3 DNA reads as TGTGCCAGCAGTAAAGTCAATGAAAAACTGTTTTTT. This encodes CASSKVNEKLFF.

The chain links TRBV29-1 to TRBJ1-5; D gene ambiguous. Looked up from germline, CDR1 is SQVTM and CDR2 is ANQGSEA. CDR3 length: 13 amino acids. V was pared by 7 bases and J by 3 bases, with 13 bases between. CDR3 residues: CSAAEQPNQPQHF. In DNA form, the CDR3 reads TGCAGCGCCGCGGAACAGCCCAATCAGCCCCAGCATTTT. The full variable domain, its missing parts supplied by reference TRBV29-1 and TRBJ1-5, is SAVISQKPSRDICQRGTSLTIQCQVDSQVTMMFWYRQQPGQSLTLIATANQGSEATYESGFVIDKFPISRPNLTFSTLTVSNMSPEDSSIYLCSAAEQPNQPQHFGDGTRLSIL.

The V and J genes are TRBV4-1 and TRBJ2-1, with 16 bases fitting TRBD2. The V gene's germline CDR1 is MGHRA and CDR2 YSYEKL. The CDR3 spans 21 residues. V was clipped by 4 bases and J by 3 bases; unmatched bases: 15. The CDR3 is CASSRTRTGLAGGPGYNEQFF. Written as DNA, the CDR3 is TGCGCCAGCAGCCGGACGAGAACGGGACTAGCGGGAGGGCCGGGCTACAATGAGCAGTTCTTC.

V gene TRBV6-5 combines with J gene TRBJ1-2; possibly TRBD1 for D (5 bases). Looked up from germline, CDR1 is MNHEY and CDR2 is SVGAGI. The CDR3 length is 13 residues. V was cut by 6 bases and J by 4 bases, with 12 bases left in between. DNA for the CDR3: TGTGCCAGCAGCCGAGAGGGGCGCTATGGCTACACCTTC. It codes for CASSREGRYGYTF.

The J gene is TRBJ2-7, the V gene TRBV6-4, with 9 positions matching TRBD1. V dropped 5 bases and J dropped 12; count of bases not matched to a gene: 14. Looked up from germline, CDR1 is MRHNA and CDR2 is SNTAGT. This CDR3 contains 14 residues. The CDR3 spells CASSPTPGQGGLYF. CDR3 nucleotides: TGTGCCAGCAGTCCAACTCCGGGACAGGGAGGATTGTACTTC.

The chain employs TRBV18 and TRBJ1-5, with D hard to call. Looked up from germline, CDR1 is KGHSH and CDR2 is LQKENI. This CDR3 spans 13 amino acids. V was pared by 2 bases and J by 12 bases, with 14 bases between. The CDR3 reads CASSPRAREGQHF. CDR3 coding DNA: TGTGCCAGCTCACCAAGGGCTCGGGAGGGCCAGCATTTT.

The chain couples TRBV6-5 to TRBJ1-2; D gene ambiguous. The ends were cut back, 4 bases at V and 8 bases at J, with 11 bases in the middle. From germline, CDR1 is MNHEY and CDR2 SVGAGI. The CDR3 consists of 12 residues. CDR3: CASSFSRGGYTF. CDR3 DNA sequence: TGTGCCAGCAGTTTTTCCCGAGGCGGCTACACCTTC.

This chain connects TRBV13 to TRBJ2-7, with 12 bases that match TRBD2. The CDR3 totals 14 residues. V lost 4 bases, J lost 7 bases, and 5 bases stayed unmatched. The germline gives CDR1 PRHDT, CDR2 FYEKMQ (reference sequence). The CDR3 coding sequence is TGTGCCAGCAGCTCCGGACTAGCGGGAATTGAGCAGTACTTC. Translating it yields CASSSGLAGIEQYF.

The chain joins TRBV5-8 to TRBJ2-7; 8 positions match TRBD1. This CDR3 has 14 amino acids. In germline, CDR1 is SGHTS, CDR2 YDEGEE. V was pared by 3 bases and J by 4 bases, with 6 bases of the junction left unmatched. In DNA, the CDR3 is TGTGCCAGCAGCTGGGCTGGGACAGGTTACGAGCAGTACTTC. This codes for CASSWAGTGYEQYF.

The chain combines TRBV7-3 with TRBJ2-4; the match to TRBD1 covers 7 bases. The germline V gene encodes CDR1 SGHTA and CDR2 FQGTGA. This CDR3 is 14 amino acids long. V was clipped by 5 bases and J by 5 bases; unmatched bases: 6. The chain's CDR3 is CASSRGGTENIQYF. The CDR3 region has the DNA TGTGCCAGCAGCCGAGGGGGCACAGAAAACATTCAGTACTTC.

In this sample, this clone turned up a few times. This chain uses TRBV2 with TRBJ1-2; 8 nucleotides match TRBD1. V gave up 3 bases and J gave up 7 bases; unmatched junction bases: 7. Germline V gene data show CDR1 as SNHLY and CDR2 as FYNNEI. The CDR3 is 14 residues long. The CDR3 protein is CASSEAGGNFGYTF. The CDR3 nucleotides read TGTGCCAGCAGTGAGGCAGGGGGCAATTTTGGCTACACCTTC.

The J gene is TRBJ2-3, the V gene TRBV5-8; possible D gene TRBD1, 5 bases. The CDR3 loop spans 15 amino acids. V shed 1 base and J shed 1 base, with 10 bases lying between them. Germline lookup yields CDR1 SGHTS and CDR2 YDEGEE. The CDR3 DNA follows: TGTGCCAGCAGCTTGAGCAGGGTTGGCACAGATACGCAGTATTTT. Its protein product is CASSLSRVGTDTQYF.

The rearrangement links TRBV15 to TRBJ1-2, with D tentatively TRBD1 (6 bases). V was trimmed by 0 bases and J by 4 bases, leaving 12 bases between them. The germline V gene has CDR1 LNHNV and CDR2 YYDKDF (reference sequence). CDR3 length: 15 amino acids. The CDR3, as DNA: TGTGCCACCAGCAGAGATCTCGTGGACAGCTATGGCTACACCTTC. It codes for CATSRDLVDSYGYTF. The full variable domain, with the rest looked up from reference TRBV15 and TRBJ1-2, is DAMVIQNPRYQVTQFGKPVTLSCSQTLNHNVMYWYQQKSSQAPKLLFHYYDKDFNNEADTPDNFQSRRPNTSFCFLDIRSPGLGDTAMYLCATSRDLVDSYGYTFGSGTRLTVV.